Following are 20 T cell receptor beta chains from one sample sequenced in a study of blood T cell repertoires in COVID-19. Clones were sequenced by immunoSEQ multiplex PCR, and TCRdb holds only the in-frame ones, with some missing. Of 130,000 to 150,000 clones in the sample, about 87% were seen once. Input material: peripheral blood. These receptors originate from a woman aged 45-65 years with acute or convalescent COVID-19.

Of note for this clone: Other DNA sequences of this sample code for an identical CDR3. The CDR3 loop reads CASSALTDTQYF. The CDR3 DNA is TGTGCCAGCAGCGCCTTAACAGATACGCAGTATTTT. The rearrangement joins TRBV9 to TRBJ2-3; D call uncertain. V dropped 3 bases and J dropped 3 bases, with 5 bases sitting between them. The germline gives CDR1 SGDLS, CDR2 YYNGEE. CDR3 length: 12 amino acids. The whole variable domain, remainder taken from reference TRBV9 and TRBJ2-3, is DSGVTQTPKHLITATGQRVTLRCSPRSGDLSVYWYQQSLDQGLQFLIQYYNGEERAKGNILERFSAQQFPDLHSELNLSSLELGDSALYFCASSALTDTQYFGPGTRLTVL.

The genes are TRBV2 and TRBJ2-7; 10 bases match TRBD1. Germline V CDR1 and CDR2: SNHLY, FYNNEI. The CDR3 spans 15 residues. Trimming at V came to 6 bases and at J to 3 bases, leaving 8 bases not matched to a gene. The CDR3 loop reads CASRGTGVGGYEQYF. In DNA form, the CDR3 reads TGTGCCAGCAGGGGGACAGGGGTCGGGGGCTACGAGCAGTACTTC.

The chain uses TRBV2 and TRBJ2-2, with D uncertain. The V gene lost 6 bases and the J gene lost 4 bases, with 12 bases spanning the gap. The CDR3 sequence is 14 residues long. CDR1 and CDR2 from the germline V gene are SNHLY and FYNNEI. In DNA, the CDR3 is TGTGCCAGCAGGATAGTGTCGGGCACCGGGGAGCTGTTTTTT. It yields the protein CASRIVSGTGELFF.

The CDR3 region has the DNA TGCGCCAGCAGTGAAGAGGGACAGGGGATAAGTGGCTACACCTTC. Amino acids: CASSEEGQGISGYTF. The chain employs TRBV10-1 and TRBJ1-2; 10 nucleotides align to TRBD1. The length of the CDR3 is 15 residues. Per the germline V gene, CDR1 is WNHNN and CDR2 is SYGVQD (reference sequence). Germline trimming cut 3 bases from V and 7 bases from J; bases unmatched to any gene: 8.

This clone has a single count. Relative to the germline gene, one junction end is altered; a read error may explain this. The V gene is TRBV6-2 or TRBV6-3, the J gene TRBJ1-2; TRBD1 matches at 9 bases. This CDR3 region has 16 residues. Germline V gene data show CDR1 as MNHEY and CDR2 as SVGEGT. The CDR3 DNA reads TGTGCCAGCACTTACGGGACAGGGCTGAATGATGATGGCTACACCTTC. Protein sequence: CASTYGTGLNDDGYTF.

The rearrangement uses TRBV6-1 and TRBJ2-6, with 11 bases matching TRBD1. This CDR3 is 18 amino acids long. J was trimmed by 1 base and V by 3 bases; bases with no gene match: 5. The V gene's germline CDR1 is MNHNS and CDR2 SASEGT. The CDR3 DNA follows: TGTGCCAGCAGTGATTCAGGGACAGGGGGGTCTGGGGCCAACGTCCTGACTTTC. Its protein is CASSDSGTGGSGANVLTF.

V gene TRBV4-2 combines with J gene TRBJ2-2, with 11 positions matching TRBD2. J was trimmed by 5 bases and V by 1 base; bases with no gene match: 6. The CDR3 has 17 residues. The V gene's germline CDR1 is LGHNA and CDR2 YNFKEQ. The CDR3 nucleotides are TGTGCCAGCAGCCAAGCCTCTGTAGCGGGAGGGACCGGGGAGCTGTTTTTT. Its protein is CASSQASVAGGTGELFF.

This chain links TRBV9 with TRBJ2-2; D perhaps matches TRBD2 (6 bases). Germline assignment: CDR1 SGDLS and CDR2 YYNGEE. The CDR3 runs 17 residues. Trimming shortened V by 5 bases and J by 2 bases, and 19 bases separated the two germline ends. CDR3 bases: TGTGCCAGCAGTTCCCCCCTCTCGCGGGGCAACACCGGGGAGCTGTTTTTT. Its protein is CASSSPLSRGNTGELFF.

In its sample, this clone was seen many times. V usage is TRBV2 and J usage is TRBJ2-3; a possible D gene is TRBD1 (5 bases). Germline loops: CDR1 SNHLY, CDR2 FYNNEI. V was trimmed by 2 bases and J by 6 bases, leaving 15 bases between them. The CDR3 extends over 15 amino acids. Here the CDR3 DNA reads TGTGCCAGCAGTGAATGGGGCTCGGTCATGGATACGCAGTATTTT. This encodes CASSEWGSVMDTQYF.

This chain uses TRBV24-1 with TRBJ2-3, with 10 bases lining up with TRBD2. The CDR3 runs to 16 residues. V lost 1 base, J lost 2 bases, and 2 bases stayed unmatched. The germline CDR1 and CDR2 sequences are KGHDR and SFDVKD. CDR3 sequence: CATSDFTSGITDTQYF. Here the CDR3 DNA reads TGTGCCACCAGTGATTTCACTAGCGGGATCACAGATACGCAGTATTTT.

V usage is TRBV7-3 and J usage is TRBJ2-7; weak D call: TRBD2 (6 bases). CDR3 length: 14 residues. The ends were cut back, 4 bases at V and 4 bases at J, with 14 bases in the middle. Germline V gene data show CDR1 as SGHTA and CDR2 as FQGTGA. This chain's CDR3 is CASSYPGEAYEQYF. CDR3 nucleotide sequence: TGTGCCAGCAGCTACCCGGGAGAGGCGTACGAGCAGTACTTC.

In its sample, this clone was seen a few times. CDR3 region: CASSEPRGQGRYEQYF. The CDR3 DNA reads as TGCGCCAGCAGTGAGCCCCGGGGACAGGGAAGATACGAGCAGTACTTC. The chain has TRBV10-2 and TRBJ2-7; 9 bases are shared with TRBD1. There are 16 residues in the CDR3. Germline V lookup: CDR1 WSHSY, CDR2 SAAADI. V gave up 2 bases and J gave up 4 bases; unmatched junction bases: 9.

This rearrangement joins TRBV5-6 to TRBJ1-6; TRBD1 matches at 9 bases. CDR1 is SGHDT and CDR2 is YYEEEE in the germline V gene. Trimming took 2 bases from V and 1 from J; bases not matched to a gene: 1. The CDR3 totals 16 residues. The CDR3: CASSLQGASYNSPLHF. The CDR3 coding sequence is TGTGCCAGCAGCTTACAGGGGGCATCCTATAATTCACCCCTCCACTTT. Full variable domain (outside the CDR3, taken from reference TRBV5-6 and TRBJ1-6): DAGVTQSPTHLIKTRGQQVTLRCSPKSGHDTVSWYQQALGQGPQFIFQYYEEEERQRGNFPDRFSGHQFPNYSSELNVNALLLGDSALYLCASSLQGASYNSPLHFGNGTRLTVT.

This chain connects TRBV5-1 to TRBJ1-1, with no clear D. This CDR3 spans 15 amino acids. V shed 2 bases and J shed 1 base, with 12 bases lying between them. CDR1 is SGHRS, CDR2 YFSETQ, per germline. Here the CDR3 DNA reads TGCGCCAGCAGCTTCCTTCTTACGGGGAACACTGAAGCTTTCTTT. This gives the protein CASSFLLTGNTEAFF.

This clone appeared once. V usage is TRBV19 and J usage is TRBJ2-5, with D tentatively TRBD1 (6 bases). The CDR3 has 14 residues. Trimming took off 5 bases at V and 0 bases at J, with 10 bases between the two ends. CDR1 is LNHDA, CDR2 SQIVND, per germline (reference sequence). CDR3 sequence reads: CASSPRDNQETQYF. The CDR3 DNA is TGTGCCAGTAGTCCCCGGGACAACCAAGAGACCCAGTACTTC.

This chain uses TRBV5-1 with TRBJ1-3; D call uncertain. Germline-derived CDR1 and CDR2 are SGHRS and YFSETQ. The length of the CDR3 is 15 residues. The germline V and J ends were trimmed by 4 bases and 4 bases, with 15 bases remaining between them. The CDR3 here is CASSGRAGNGNTIYF. CDR3 bases: TGCGCCAGCAGCGGTCGGGCGGGAAACGGAAACACCATATATTTT.

A few counts support this clone. The CDR3 DNA follows: TGCGCCAGCAGCTTCCAGGACAGCTCCTACGAGCAGTACTTC. Translation: CASSFQDSSYEQYF. The rearrangement joins TRBV5-1 to TRBJ2-7, with D possibly matching TRBD1 (6 bases). Trimming took 2 bases from V and 0 from J, leaving 9 bases between them. The CDR3 contains 14 residues. Germline V gene sequence: CDR1 SGHRS, CDR2 YFSETQ. Complete variable domain (other parts from reference TRBV5-1 and TRBJ2-7): KAGVTQTPRYLIKTRGQQVTLSCSPISGHRSVSWYQQTPGQGLQFLFEYFSETQRNKGNFPGRFSGRQFSNSRSEMNVSTLELGDSALYLCASSFQDSSYEQYFGPGTRLTVT.

The J gene is TRBJ2-7, the V gene TRBV6-5; D is ambiguous. V was trimmed by 2 bases and J by 5 bases, leaving 7 bases between them. The germline CDR1 and CDR2 sequences are MNHEY and SVGAGI. The CDR3 is 12 residues long. The CDR3 DNA reads as TGTGCCAGCAGTTACAATAGTAACGAGCAGTACTTC. Its translation is CASSYNSNEQYF.

This rearrangement joins TRBV10-2 to TRBJ2-3; 8 nucleotides match TRBD2. CDR1 and CDR2 from the germline V gene are WSHSY and SAAADI. This CDR3 has 15 amino acids. The junction had 2 bases not matched to a gene; V was cut back by 2 bases and J by 1 base. DNA of the CDR3: TGCGCCAGCAGTGAGATTAGCGGGGGCACAGATACGCAGTATTTT. Protein product: CASSEISGGTDTQYF.

The chain uses TRBV10-3 and TRBJ2-1; 11 nucleotides align to TRBD2. The CDR3 sequence is 16 residues long. Germline V lookup: CDR1 ENHRY, CDR2 SYGVKD. The J segment lost 6 bases and the V segment lost 7 bases, leaving 11 bases of the junction unmatched. DNA for the CDR3: TGTGCCATCACCCCCGATAGCGGGGGGGCTGGCAATGAGCAGTTCTTC. Protein: CAITPDSGGAGNEQFF.